This is a list of T cell receptor beta chains from one sample in a study of patients and donors after allogeneic stem cell transplantation. TCRdb redid the calling of the RT-PCR reads with MiXCR, one entry per CDR3 protein. The sample records about a million distinct CDR3 sequences, around 17% being singletons. The sample consisted of blood, either unsorted or a sorted T cell fraction (not recorded which). These receptor sequences come from a human donor who was either an allogeneic HSCT recipient or a stem cell or donor lymphocyte infusion donor (not recorded which). It is not recorded whose cells these are; they may come from a transplant donor. CDR3s include the opening cysteine and the closing phenylalanine or tryptophan. Fields, in order: clone size, V gene, J gene, D gene, CDR3 protein, CDR3 DNA. A D gene is named only where the DNA matches it firmly. Size is omitted from some rows. Given values are once, few, many or a class for expanded clones.

>.|TRBV18|TRBJ2-5|.
CASSPRPNPEYF
TGTGCCAGCTCACCTAGACCGAACCCAGAGTACTTC
>few|TRBV4-2|TRBJ1-2|.
CASSLVGEDYGYTF
TGTGCCAGCAGCTTGGTCGGGGAGGACTATGGCTACACCTTC
>.|TRBV5-1|TRBJ1-1|.
CASSVAGATEAFF
TGCGCCAGCAGCGTCGCAGGGGCGACTGAAGCTTTCTTT
>.|TRBV4-2|TRBJ2-1|.
CASSQETSTQPNEQFF
TGTGCCAGCAGCCAAGAAACTAGTACGCAGCCGAATGAGCAGTTCTTC
>.|TRBV19|TRBJ1-2|.
CASSIGGRGGYTF
TGTGCCAGTAGTATTGGAGGGAGAGGAGGCTACACCTTC
>few|TRBV13|TRBJ1-5|.
CASSHLDTEPQHF
TGTGCCAGCAGCCACCTGGACACGGAACCCCAGCATTTT
>many|TRBV12-3/TRBV12-4|TRBJ2-2|.
CASSLGRQVNTGELFF
TGTGCCAGCAGTTTGGGGAGACAGGTGAACACCGGGGAGCTGTTTTTT
>.|TRBV3-1|TRBJ2-1|TRBD2
CASSQEGGIGSYNEQFF
TGTGCCAGCAGCCAAGAGGGGGGGATAGGGTCCTACAATGAGCAGTTCTTC
>few|TRBV20-1|TRBJ1-4|.
CSARTATNEKLFF
TGCAGTGCTAGGACAGCAACTAATGAAAAACTGTTTTTT
>.|TRBV25-1|TRBJ1-2|.
CASKRDSSGYTF
TGTGCCAGTAAACGGGACTCCTCTGGCTACACCTTC
>.|TRBV5-1|TRBJ1-1|.
CASSLSWINTEAFF
TGCGCCAGCAGCTTATCCTGGATCAACACTGAAGCTTTCTTT
>.|TRBV7-3|TRBJ2-1|.
CASSLTSVSGYNEQFF
TGTGCCAGCAGCTTAACGAGTGTGTCGGGATACAATGAGCAGTTCTTC
>few|TRBV3-1|TRBJ1-1|.
CASTDSLEGTEAFF
TGTGCCAGCACCGACAGTCTTGAAGGCACTGAAGCTTTCTTT
>few|TRBV20-1|TRBJ1-5|.
CSATGRGNFNQPQHF
TGCAGTGCTACCGGACGTGGGAACTTCAATCAGCCCCAGCATTTT
>few|TRBV4-1|TRBJ2-4|TRBD2
CASSQDSSGRLQYF
TGCGCCAGCAGCCAAGACTCTAGCGGGAGGCTTCAGTACTTC
>.|TRBV15|TRBJ2-3|.
CATSRSGGTDTQYF
TGTGCCACCAGCAGATCAGGGGGCACAGATACGCAGTATTTT
>many|TRBV12-3/TRBV12-4|TRBJ1-2|TRBD1
CATGTDYGYTF
TGTGCCACTGGGACAGACTATGGCTACACCTTC
>once|TRBV9|TRBJ2-1|.
CASSVKFRDEQFF
TGTGCCAGCAGCGTAAAATTTAGGGATGAGCAGTTCTTC
>few|TRBV18|TRBJ2-5|.
CASSPSRATQETQYF
TGTGCCAGCTCACCTTCTAGGGCAACCCAAGAGACCCAGTACTTC
>.|TRBV4-2|TRBJ2-3|.
CASSQDLGGPDTQYF
TGTGCCAGCAGCCAAGATTTGGGGGGCCCAGATACGCAGTATTTT
>few|TRBV28|TRBJ2-5|.
CASRPGSTETQYF
TGTGCCAGCAGACCAGGGAGCACAGAGACCCAGTACTTC
>.|TRBV28|TRBJ1-5|.
CASSLPGVQPQHF
TGTGCCAGCAGTCTCCCGGGCGTGCAGCCCCAGCATTTT
>.|TRBV7-2|TRBJ2-1|TRBD2
CASSLGPGRGYNEQFF
TGTGCCAGCAGCTTAGGCCCCGGGAGGGGATACAATGAGCAGTTCTTC
>.|TRBV7-9|TRBJ2-3|TRBD2
CASSFGTSVLTDTQYF
TGTGCCAGCAGCTTTGGGACTAGCGTACTCACAGATACGCAGTATTTT
>.|TRBV24-1|TRBJ2-2|.
CATSLFRAGTNTGELFF
TGTGCCACCAGTTTATTCAGGGCGGGGACTAACACCGGGGAGCTGTTTTTT
>few|TRBV6-2/TRBV6-3|TRBJ2-5|TRBD2
CASIQSGKRETQYF
TGTGCCAGCATTCAAAGCGGGAAAAGAGAGACCCAGTACTTC
>.|TRBV30|TRBJ1-1|.
CAWSVAGRKNTEAFF
TGTGCCTGGAGCGTCGCCGGGAGAAAGAACACTGAAGCTTTCTTT
>few|TRBV3-1|TRBJ2-1|.
CASSQLFRRWGWNEQFF
TGTGCCAGCAGCCAACTCTTCCGGCGGTGGGGGTGGAATGAGCAGTTCTTC
>few|TRBV6-1|TRBJ2-5|.
CASRPNFVVQETQYF
TGTGCCAGCAGGCCGAACTTCGTAGTTCAAGAGACCCAGTACTTC
>few|TRBV7-2|TRBJ2-4|TRBD2
CASSLAWVREGQKYIQYF
TGTGCCAGCAGCTTAGCGTGGGTACGGGAGGGCCAAAAGTACATTCAGTACTTC
>.|TRBV20-1|TRBJ2-2|.
CSAWLHTGELFF
TGCAGTGCTTGGCTACACACCGGGGAGCTGTTTTTT
>many|TRBV6-1|TRBJ1-5|TRBD1
CASSESPGQGLPQHF
TGTGCCAGCAGTGAAAGCCCCGGACAGGGCTTGCCCCAGCATTTT
>.|TRBV5-6|TRBJ2-5|.
CASSLATDSWGETQYF
TGTGCCAGCAGCTTGGCCACAGACTCCTGGGGAGAGACCCAGTACTTC
>.|TRBV20-1|TRBJ2-1|TRBD2
CSATYRAGDGQFF
TGCAGTGCCACCTACCGGGCGGGAGACGGGCAGTTCTTC
>.|TRBV9|TRBJ1-2|TRBD1
CASKPGTGVYGYTF
TGTGCCAGCAAGCCCGGGACAGGGGTCTATGGCTACACCTTC
>many|TRBV4-3|TRBJ2-1|.
CASSHGNEQFF
TGCGCCAGCAGCCATGGCAATGAGCAGTTCTTC
>few|TRBV7-9|TRBJ1-2|TRBD1
CASSSNRGRTNYGYTF
TGTGCCAGCAGTTCAAACAGGGGCAGGACTAACTATGGCTACACCTTC
>.|TRBV7-2|TRBJ2-3|.
CASSLGSEWSTQYF
TGTGCCAGCAGCCTTGGAAGCGAATGGAGTACGCAGTATTTT
>.|TRBV5-1|TRBJ2-5|TRBD2
CASTIAGVGETQYF
TGCGCCAGCACAATAGCGGGAGTCGGCGAGACCCAGTACTTC
>.|TRBV5-1|TRBJ1-5|.
CASSLGGKNQPQHF
TGCGCCAGCAGCTTGGGGGGGAAGAATCAGCCCCAGCATTTT
>few|TRBV20-1|TRBJ2-7|TRBD2
CSARVGAGAYEQYF
TGCAGTGCTAGGGTAGGAGCGGGGGCCTACGAGCAGTACTTC
>.|TRBV7-2|TRBJ1-2|TRBD1
CASSEPGQGVRGYTF
TGTGCCAGCAGCGAACCGGGACAGGGGGTTAGGGGCTACACCTTC
>few|TRBV7-2|TRBJ1-1|.
CASSRRWGWTEAFF
TGTGCCAGCAGCCGGCGCTGGGGGTGGACTGAAGCTTTCTTT
>many|TRBV4-1|TRBJ2-7|.
CASSQDSGTFSSYEQYF
TGCGCCAGCAGCCAAGATTCCGGGACTTTCAGCTCCTACGAGCAGTACTTC
>.|TRBV5-6|TRBJ1-2|.
CASSPRWVQRGGYTF
TGTGCCAGCAGCCCGCGGTGGGTACAACGGGGTGGCTACACCTTC
>few|TRBV6-5|TRBJ1-5|TRBD1
CASSSLPTTGWNQPQHF
TGTGCCAGCAGTTCCTTGCCTACGACAGGGTGGAATCAGCCCCAGCATTTT
>few|TRBV7-2|TRBJ2-3|.
CASSPPGRISTDTQYF
TGTGCCAGCAGCCCACCCGGACGGATTAGCACAGATACGCAGTATTTT
>.|TRBV4-3|TRBJ1-1|.
CASSQELPGKAFF
TGCGCCAGCAGCCAAGAGCTCCCAGGGAAAGCTTTCTTT
>few|TRBV9|TRBJ2-3|.
CASSVVRSTDTQYF
TGTGCCAGCAGCGTAGTGCGAAGCACAGATACGCAGTATTTT
>few|TRBV9|TRBJ2-1|TRBD2
CASATGTSGAHEQFF
TGTGCCAGCGCTACGGGGACTAGCGGGGCGCATGAGCAGTTCTTC
>few|TRBV5-1|TRBJ2-7|.
CASSPRQETYEQYF
TGCGCCAGCAGCCCTCGACAGGAAACCTACGAGCAGTACTTC
>few|TRBV20-1|TRBJ2-1|TRBD2
CSARDLGSSGRAGEQFF
TGCAGTGCTAGAGATCTTGGCTCTAGCGGGAGGGCGGGCGAGCAGTTCTTC
>.|TRBV2|TRBJ1-5|TRBD1
CASSDDRASNQPQHF
TGTGCCAGCAGTGATGACAGGGCTAGCAATCAGCCCCAGCATTTT
>few|TRBV5-5|TRBJ2-1|.
CASSTQGYDTDEQFF
TGTGCCAGCAGCACCCAGGGTTATGACACTGATGAGCAGTTCTTC
>few|TRBV7-2|TRBJ1-1|.
CASSSRGGTRGEAFF
TGTGCCAGCAGCTCCCGGGGGGGAACAAGGGGTGAAGCTTTCTTT
>few|TRBV20-1|TRBJ2-7|TRBD1
CSATTGVSYEQYF
TGCAGTGCTACTACAGGGGTTTCCTACGAGCAGTACTTC
>few|TRBV5-1|TRBJ1-1|.
CASALAGIGMNTEAFF
TGCGCCAGCGCCCTCGCAGGGATCGGGATGAACACTGAAGCTTTCTTT
>many|TRBV12-3/TRBV12-4|TRBJ2-3|.
CASARTDTQYF
TGTGCCAGCGCCCGCACAGATACGCAGTATTTT
>.|TRBV27|TRBJ1-2|.
CAAGWGNEGYTF
TGTGCCGCCGGTTGGGGTAACGAGGGCTACACCTTC
>few|TRBV20-1|TRBJ1-2|.
CSAGRQTLYGYTF
TGCAGTGCGGGCCGACAGACACTCTATGGCTACACCTTC